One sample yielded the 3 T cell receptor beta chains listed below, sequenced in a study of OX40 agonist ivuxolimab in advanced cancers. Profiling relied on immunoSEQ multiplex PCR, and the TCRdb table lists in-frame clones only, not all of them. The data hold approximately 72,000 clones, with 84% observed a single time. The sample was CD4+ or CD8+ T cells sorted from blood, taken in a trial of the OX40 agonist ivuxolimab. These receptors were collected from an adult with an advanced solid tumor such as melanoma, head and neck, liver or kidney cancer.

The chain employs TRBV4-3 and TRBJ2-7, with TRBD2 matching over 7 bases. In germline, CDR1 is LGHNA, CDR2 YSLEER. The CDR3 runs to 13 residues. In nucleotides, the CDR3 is TGCGCGAGTCGGGAGGCCGTAGCCTACGAGCAGTACTTC. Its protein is CASREAVAYEQYF.

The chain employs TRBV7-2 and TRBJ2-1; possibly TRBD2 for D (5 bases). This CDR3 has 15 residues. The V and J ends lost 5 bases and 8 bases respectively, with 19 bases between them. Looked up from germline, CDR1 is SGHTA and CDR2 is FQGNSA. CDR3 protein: CASSPFPRKRDEQFF. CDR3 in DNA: TGTGCCAGCAGCCCTTTCCCGAGGAAGAGGGATGAGCAGTTCTTC.

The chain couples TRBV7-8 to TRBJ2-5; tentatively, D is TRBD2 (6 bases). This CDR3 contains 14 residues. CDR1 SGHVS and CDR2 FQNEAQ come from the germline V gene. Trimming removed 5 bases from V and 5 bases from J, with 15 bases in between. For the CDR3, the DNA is TGTGCCAGCAGCGCTACTAGCCTGGGGGAGACCCAGTACTTC. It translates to CASSATSLGETQYF.